Listed below are T cell receptor beta chains from one sample, sequenced in a study of control samples from healthy donors and cancer patients. This table comes from immunoSEQ multiplex PCR, and its TCRdb copy is limited to in-frame clones, with some not included. The sample lists about 130,000 clones; about 93% were seen once. The sample comprised PBMCs. The receptors stem from a man aged 55 to 70 with colorectal cancer. Both conserved end residues are part of each CDR3. Each record gives: D gene, V gene, clone size, J gene, CDR3 protein, CDR3 DNA. D genes are given only for firm matches. Clone size, where shown, is once, few, many, or a class for clones that have expanded.

TRBD1	TRBV6-6	-	TRBJ2-7	CASSSPNRGDYEQYF	TGTGCCAGCAGCTCGCCTAACAGGGGCGACTACGAGCAGTACTTC
TRBD1	TRBV7-9	-	TRBJ1-3	CASSPPGQGFGNTIYF	TGTGCCAGCAGCCCACCGGGACAGGGTTTTGGAAACACCATATATTTT
-	TRBV6-5	once	TRBJ1-4	CASSYFATTNEKLFF	TGTGCCAGCAGTTACTTCGCGACAACTAATGAAAAACTGTTTTTT
-	TRBV3-1/TRBV3-2	-	TRBJ2-4	CASSQGYAAYSRMNIQYF	TGTGCCAGCAGCCAAGGATATGCAGCATACTCGAGAATGAACATTCAGTACTTC
-	TRBV19	-	TRBJ2-1	CASSMSGLSSYNEQFF	TGTGCCAGTAGTATGTCAGGGCTAAGCTCCTACAATGAGCAGTTCTTC
-	TRBV12-3/TRBV12-4	-	TRBJ2-7	CASSYGVSYEQYF	TGTGCCAGCAGTTACGGGGTTTCGTACGAGCAGTACTTC
-	TRBV5-1	-	TRBJ2-5	CASSLAGQGEETQYF	TGCGCCAGCAGCTTGGCGGGGCAGGGCGAGGAGACCCAGTACTTC
TRBD1	TRBV10-3	-	TRBJ1-4	CAIGGQGEKLFF	TGTGCCATCGGAGGACAGGGGGAAAAACTGTTTTTT
-	TRBV6-1	-	TRBJ2-7	CASSGTGRTDSYEQYF	TGTGCCAGCAGTGGGACCGGTAGGACGGACTCCTACGAGCAGTACTTC
TRBD2	TRBV3-1/TRBV3-2	-	TRBJ2-3	CASSQDQRGRLTDTQYF	TGTGCCAGCAGCCAAGATCAGCGGGGGAGGTTAACAGATACGCAGTATTTT
TRBD1	TRBV11-2	-	TRBJ2-5	CASSLFRGQSETQYF	TGTGCCAGCAGCTTATTCAGGGGGCAATCAGAGACCCAGTACTTC
-	TRBV14	-	TRBJ1-6	CASSLMGSSPLHF	TGTGCCAGCAGCCTCATGGGCAGTTCACCCCTCCACTTT
-	TRBV10-3	-	TRBJ2-3	CAISESPRASTDTQYF	TGTGCCATCAGTGAGTCGCCGAGGGCTAGCACAGATACGCAGTATTTT
TRBD2	TRBV3-1/TRBV3-2	-	TRBJ2-3	CASSQDWRGGADTQYF	TGTGCCAGCAGCCAAGATTGGCGGGGGGGGGCAGATACGCAGTATTTT
-	TRBV11-3	-	TRBJ2-5	CASSLGTQRSETQYF	TGTGCCAGCAGCTTAGGGACCCAGAGGTCAGAGACCCAGTACTTC
-	TRBV7-6	-	TRBJ1-1	CASSFGGGTEAFF	TGTGCCAGCAGCTTTGGAGGGGGGACTGAAGCTTTCTTT
-	TRBV18	few	TRBJ2-6	CASSPGGSGANVLTF	TGTGCCAGCTCACCGGGAGGCTCTGGGGCCAACGTCCTGACTTTC
-	TRBV9	-	TRBJ2-6	CASRQGGAGANVLTF	TGTGCCAGCCGACAGGGAGGGGCTGGGGCCAACGTCCTGACTTTC